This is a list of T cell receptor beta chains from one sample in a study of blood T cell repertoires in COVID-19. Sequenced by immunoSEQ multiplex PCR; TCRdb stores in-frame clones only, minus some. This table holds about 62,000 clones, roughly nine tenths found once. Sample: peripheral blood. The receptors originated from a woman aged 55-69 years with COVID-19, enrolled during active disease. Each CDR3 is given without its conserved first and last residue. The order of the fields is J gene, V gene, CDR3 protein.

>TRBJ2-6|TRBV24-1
ATSGGLNLAGANVLT
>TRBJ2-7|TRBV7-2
ASSFTTLSGQVYEQY
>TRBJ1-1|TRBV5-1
ASSSETGVGTEAF
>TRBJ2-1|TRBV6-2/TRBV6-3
ASTPLRTSGEQF
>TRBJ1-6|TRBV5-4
ASSLATGPNSPLH
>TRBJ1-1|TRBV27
ASSLYFTVDTEAF
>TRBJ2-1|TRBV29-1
SVERGSVEQF
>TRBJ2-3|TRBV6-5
ASSYYFQGGTDTQY
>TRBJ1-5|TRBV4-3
ASSQDTRGQPQH
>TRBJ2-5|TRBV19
ASRASGRETQY
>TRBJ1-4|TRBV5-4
ASSPRTGSNEKLF
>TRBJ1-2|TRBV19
ASVRGNYGYT
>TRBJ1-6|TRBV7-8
ASSSLGGQGWVPLH
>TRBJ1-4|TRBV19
ASSPTGINEKLF
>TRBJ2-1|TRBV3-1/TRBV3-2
ASSVGLAGGIEQF
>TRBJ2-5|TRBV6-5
ASSYRDTQETQY
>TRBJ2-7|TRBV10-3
AISAAAAGLAGVYEQY
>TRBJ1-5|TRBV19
ASSILQLNQPQH
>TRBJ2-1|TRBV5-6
ASSLLLAGVNNEQF
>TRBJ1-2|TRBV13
ASSLIRGSGYT
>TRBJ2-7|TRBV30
AAGTSGYEQY
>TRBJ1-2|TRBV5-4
ASSWDRGGYT
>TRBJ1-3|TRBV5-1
ASSLVSGLNGNTIY
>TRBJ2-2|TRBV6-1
ASSDPGVTGELF
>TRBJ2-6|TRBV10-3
AISVYRVGVFSSGANVLT
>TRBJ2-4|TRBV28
ASSPQGQGKDIQY
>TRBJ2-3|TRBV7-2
ASSFPIPPAERREDTQY
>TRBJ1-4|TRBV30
AWNREGEKLF
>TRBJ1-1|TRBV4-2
ASSQGAGRSTEAF
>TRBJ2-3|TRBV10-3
AIRGTSGSADTQY
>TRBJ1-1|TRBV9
ASSPSTGPNTEAF
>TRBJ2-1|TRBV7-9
ASSLDDPRRAYNEQF
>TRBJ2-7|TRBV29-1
SVVYLFLRETYEQY
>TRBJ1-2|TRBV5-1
ASSLVAGTNYGYT
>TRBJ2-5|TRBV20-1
SARPGETQY
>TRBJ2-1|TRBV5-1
ASSLPILQGKDEQF
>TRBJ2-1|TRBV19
ASSIAGLAGDNEQF
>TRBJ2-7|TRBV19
ASSMGTSAGYEQY
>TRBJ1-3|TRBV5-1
ASSLGAGIGNTIY
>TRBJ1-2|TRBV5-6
ASSPTLEDRENYGYT